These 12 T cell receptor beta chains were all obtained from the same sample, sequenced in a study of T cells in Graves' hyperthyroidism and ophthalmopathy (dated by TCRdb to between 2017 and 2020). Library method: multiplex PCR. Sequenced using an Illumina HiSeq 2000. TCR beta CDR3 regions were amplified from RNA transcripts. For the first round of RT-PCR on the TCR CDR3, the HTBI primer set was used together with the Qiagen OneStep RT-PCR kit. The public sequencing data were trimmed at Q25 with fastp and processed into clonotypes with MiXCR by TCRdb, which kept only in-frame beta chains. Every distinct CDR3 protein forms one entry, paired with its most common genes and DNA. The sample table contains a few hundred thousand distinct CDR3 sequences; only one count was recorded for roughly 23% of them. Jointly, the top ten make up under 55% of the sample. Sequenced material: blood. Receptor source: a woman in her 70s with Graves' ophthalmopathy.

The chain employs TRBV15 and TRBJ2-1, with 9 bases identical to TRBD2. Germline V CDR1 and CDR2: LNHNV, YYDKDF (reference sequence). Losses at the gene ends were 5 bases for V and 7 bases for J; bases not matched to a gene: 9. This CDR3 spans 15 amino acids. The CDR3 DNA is TGTGCCACCAGCTTTTCCCTAACTAGCGGGAATGAGCAGTTCTTC. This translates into CATSFSLTSGNEQFF. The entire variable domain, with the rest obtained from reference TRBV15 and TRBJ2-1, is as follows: DAMVIQNPRYQVTQFGKPVTLSCSQTLNHNVMYWYQQKSSQAPKLLFHYYDKDFNNEADTPDNFQSRRPNTSFCFLDIRSPGLGDTAMYLCATSFSLTSGNEQFFGPGTRLTVL.

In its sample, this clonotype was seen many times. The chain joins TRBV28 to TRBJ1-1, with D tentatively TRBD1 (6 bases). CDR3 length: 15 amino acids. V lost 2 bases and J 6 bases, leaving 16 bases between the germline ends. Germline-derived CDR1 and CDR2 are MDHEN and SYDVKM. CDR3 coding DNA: TGTGCCAGCAGTTTACATCCCGAGACAGGCGCTGAAGCTTTCTTT. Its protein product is CASSLHPETGAEAFF.

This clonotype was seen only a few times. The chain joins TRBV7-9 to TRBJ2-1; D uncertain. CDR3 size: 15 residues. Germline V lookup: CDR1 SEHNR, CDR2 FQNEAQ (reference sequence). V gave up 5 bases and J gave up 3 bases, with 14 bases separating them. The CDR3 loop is CASSPRVRFYNEQFF. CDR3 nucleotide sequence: TGTGCCAGCAGCCCCCGCGTACGATTCTACAATGAGCAGTTCTTC.

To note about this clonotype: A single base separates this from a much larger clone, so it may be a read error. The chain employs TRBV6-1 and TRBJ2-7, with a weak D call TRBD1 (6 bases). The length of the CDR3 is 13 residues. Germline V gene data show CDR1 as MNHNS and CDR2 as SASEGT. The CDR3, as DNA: TGTGCCACCCGAGGGGGTGGCGGCTACGGGCAGTACTTC. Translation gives CATRGGGGYGQYF.

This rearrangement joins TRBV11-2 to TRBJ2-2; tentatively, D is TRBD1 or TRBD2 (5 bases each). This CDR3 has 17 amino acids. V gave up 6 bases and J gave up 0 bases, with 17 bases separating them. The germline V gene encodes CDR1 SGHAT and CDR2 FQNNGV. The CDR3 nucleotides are TGTGCCAGCAGGCCCTCCTGGGGGACCACGAACACCGGGGAGCTGTTTTTT. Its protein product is CASRPSWGTTNTGELFF.

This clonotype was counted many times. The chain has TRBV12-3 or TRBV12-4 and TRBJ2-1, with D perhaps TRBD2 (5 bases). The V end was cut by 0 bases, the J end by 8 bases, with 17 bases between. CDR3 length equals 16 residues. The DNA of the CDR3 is TGTGCCAGCAGTTTAGCGCTGATTGGAGGCGGCGATGAGCAGTTCTTC. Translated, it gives CASSLALIGGGDEQFF.

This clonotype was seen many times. CDR3: CASSIVAGTGGSPLHF. The DNA for the CDR3 is TGTGCCAGCAGCATCGTAGCCGGGACAGGGGGTTCACCCCTCCACTTT. The chain uses TRBV12-3 or TRBV12-4 and TRBJ1-6; 11 bases line up with TRBD1. This CDR3 is built from 16 residues. Losses at the gene ends were 6 bases for V and 9 bases for J; bases not matched to a gene: 10.

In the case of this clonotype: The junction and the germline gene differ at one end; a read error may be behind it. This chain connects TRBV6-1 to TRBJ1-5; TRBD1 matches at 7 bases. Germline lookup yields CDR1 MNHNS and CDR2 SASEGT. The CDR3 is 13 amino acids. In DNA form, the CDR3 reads TGTGCCGGCAGAGCCGACAGGGTTCAGCCCCAGCATTTT. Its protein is CAGRADRVQPQHF.

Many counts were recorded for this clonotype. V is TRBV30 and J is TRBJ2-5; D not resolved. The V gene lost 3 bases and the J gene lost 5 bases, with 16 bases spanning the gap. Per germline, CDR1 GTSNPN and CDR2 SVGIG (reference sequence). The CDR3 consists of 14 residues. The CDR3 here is CAWRGKTLRETQYF. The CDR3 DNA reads TGTGCCTGGAGGGGAAAGACCTTGAGGGAGACCCAGTACTTC. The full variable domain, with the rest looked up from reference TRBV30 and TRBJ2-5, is SQTIHQWPATLVQPVGSPLSLECTVEGTSNPNLYWYRQAAGRGLQLLFYSVGIGQISSEVPQNLSASRPQDRQFILSSKKLLLSDSGFYLCAWRGKTLRETQYFGPGTRLLVL.

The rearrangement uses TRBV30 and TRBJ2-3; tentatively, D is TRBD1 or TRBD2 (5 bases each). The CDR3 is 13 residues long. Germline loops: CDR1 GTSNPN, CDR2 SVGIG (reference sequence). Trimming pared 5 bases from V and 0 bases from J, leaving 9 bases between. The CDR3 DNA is TGTGCCTGGGGGACGGGAAGCACAGATACGCAGTATTTT. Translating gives CAWGTGSTDTQYF.

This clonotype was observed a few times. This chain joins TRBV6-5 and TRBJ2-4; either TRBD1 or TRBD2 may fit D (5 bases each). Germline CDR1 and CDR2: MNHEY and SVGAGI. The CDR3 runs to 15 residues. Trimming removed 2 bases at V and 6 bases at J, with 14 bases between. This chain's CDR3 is CASSYTWGSTNIQYF. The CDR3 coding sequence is TGTGCCAGCAGTTACACATGGGGGTCCACAAACATTCAGTACTTC.

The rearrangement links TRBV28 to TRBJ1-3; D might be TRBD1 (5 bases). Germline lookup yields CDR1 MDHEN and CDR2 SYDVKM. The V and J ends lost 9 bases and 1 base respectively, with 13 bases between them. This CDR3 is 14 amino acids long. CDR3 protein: CARTPAGSGNTIYF. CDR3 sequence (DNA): TGTGCCAGAACTCCCGCAGGGTCTGGAAACACCATATATTTT.